The subject of this entry is one TCR beta chain. The target of this receptor is not known. Qualities for individual bases were not recorded, and no much larger clone is one base off. V is trimmed back by 0 bases and J by 8 bases, and the junction contains 12 bases that no gene match accounts for. From the cysteine up to the phenylalanine, the CDR3 has a length of 17 residues. Only the CDR3 portion is preserved as DNA: 51 bases, with reading frame beginning at the first base. Based on the germline V gene, the CDR1 and CDR2 sequences are SGHDN and FVKESK. Library preparation was by RT-PCR. For sequencing, a NextSeq 550 was employed. The public reads were reprocessed in TCRdb via fastp at Q25 and MiXCR, keeping in-frame beta chains. Every entry covers one CDR3 protein and lists the most common genes and DNA from its rows. The table for this sample lists about a million distinct CDR3 sequences; 15% to 20% of them were counted only once. Jointly, the top ten make up around 6% of the sample.

This sample is drawn from a study of patients and donors after allogeneic stem cell transplantation (dated by TCRdb to 2020 to 2022). This clonotype was obtained from a human donor who was either an allogeneic HSCT recipient or a stem cell or donor lymphocyte infusion donor (not recorded which). It is not recorded whose cells these are; they may come from a transplant donor. Sequencing was done on a sample of blood, either unsorted or a sorted T cell fraction (not recorded which). The chain is made from TRBV14 and TRBJ2-1, with 8 bases aligning to TRBD2. The DNA sequence reads TGTGCCAGCAGCCAAGATTTCGGGAGCGGGGGCGTCGATGAGCAGTTCTTC. This translates into CASSQDFGSGGVDEQFF.